One sample yielded the 25 T cell receptor beta chains listed below, sequenced in a study of blood T cell repertoires in COVID-19 (dated by TCRdb to 2020 to 2022). Libraries were constructed by the immunoSEQ multiplex PCR assay. TCRdb stores this immuneACCESS table with in-frame sequences only. Part of the clones is absent; in the studies checked, under half of the shortfall reflects unresolved V genes, and no reason is known for the rest. Counted in this sample were about 150,000 clones; 86% of them appeared once. The ten largest clones represent roughly 4% of the sample. The sample taken for sequencing was peripheral blood. The receptors shown here come from a woman between 65 and 79 years old with acute or convalescent COVID-19.

The gene calls are TRBV12-3 or TRBV12-4 and TRBJ2-2, with D possibly TRBD1 on 5 matching bases. The CDR3 is 13 amino acids. With 3 bases removed from V and 5 bases from J, the gap between germline ends came to 7 bases. This chain's CDR3 is CASSFSGTGELFF. CDR3 nucleotides: TGTGCCAGCAGTTTTTCAGGGACCGGGGAGCTGTTTTTT.

The chain has TRBV6-2 or TRBV6-3 and TRBJ2-7; D possibly corresponds to TRBD1 (5 bases). Looked up from germline, CDR1 is MNHEY and CDR2 is SVGEGT. The CDR3 contains 13 residues. The V end was cut by 6 bases, the J end by 2 bases, with 11 bases between. Here the CDR3 reads CASSTTGPYEQYF. The CDR3 nucleotides read TGTGCCAGCAGCACAACAGGTCCCTACGAGCAGTACTTC.

The genes are TRBV4-3 and TRBJ2-7, with D possibly matching TRBD1 (5 bases). Trimming left V 3 bases short and J 2 bases short, with 17 bases between. CDR3 length: 16 residues. Germline CDR1 and CDR2: LGHNA and YSLEER. In nucleotides, the CDR3 is TGCGCCAGCAGCCAGACCCACGGACAATCGCCCTACGAGCAGTACTTC. It translates to CASSQTHGQSPYEQYF.

V is TRBV12-3 or TRBV12-4 and J is TRBJ1-5; no clear D gene. The CDR3 is 13 amino acids. V was shortened by 3 bases and J by 4 bases, with 7 bases between the two germline ends. CDR3: CASSFGGNQPQHF. The CDR3 DNA follows: TGTGCCAGCAGTTTCGGAGGGAATCAGCCCCAGCATTTT.

This chain connects TRBV28 to TRBJ1-2; no definite D call. CDR3 length equals 16 residues. Trimming shortened V by 1 base and J by 6 bases, and 18 bases separated the two germline ends. CDR1 and CDR2 (germline): MDHEN, SYDVKM. DNA for the CDR3: TGTGCCAGCAGTTTATTCGGGAAATTAGGAGTCAATGGCTACACCTTC. Its protein product is CASSLFGKLGVNGYTF.

DNA of the CDR3: TGTGCCAGCAGCTGGACAGGGTACGGTAGCGAGCAGTACTTC. Its protein is CASSWTGYGSEQYF. This sequence joins TRBV7-3 and TRBJ2-7, with 8 bases lining up with TRBD1. The CDR3 loop spans 14 amino acids. Germline loops: CDR1 SGHTA, CDR2 FQGTGA. The junction had 8 bases not matched to a gene; V was cut back by 4 bases and J by 6 bases.

This chain connects TRBV11-3 to TRBJ2-7; D might be TRBD1 (5 bases). With 1 base removed from V and 5 bases from J, the gap between germline ends came to 15 bases. This CDR3 is built from 15 residues. From germline, CDR1 is SGHNT and CDR2 YENEEA. The CDR3 bases are TGTGCCAGCAGCTTAGGTCAGGGCTGGGATAACGAGCAGTACTTC. Its translation is CASSLGQGWDNEQYF.

The V gene is TRBV7-8, the J gene TRBJ2-7, with 8 bases lining up with TRBD1. The CDR3 spans 14 residues. From germline, CDR1 is SGHVS and CDR2 FQNEAQ. Germline trimming cut 4 bases from V and 5 bases from J; bases unmatched to any gene: 7. DNA for the CDR3: TGTGCCAGCAGCTCGGACAGGGTCGTCCACGAGCAGTACTTC. As protein: CASSSDRVVHEQYF.

The V and J genes are TRBV4-2 and TRBJ2-3; TRBD1 matches at 7 bases. J lost 5 bases, V lost 10 bases, and 15 bases had no gene match. The CDR3 is made up of 15 amino acids. The germline gives CDR1 LGHNA, CDR2 YNFKEQ. The CDR3 DNA follows: TGTGCCACTAAAATAGAGGGGGCTCCAGAAGATACGCAGTATTTT. It yields the protein CATKIEGAPEDTQYF.

The chain couples TRBV29-1 to TRBJ1-2; D is perhaps TRBD1 (5 bases). Trimming left V 7 bases short and J 7 bases short, with 19 bases between. The length of the CDR3 is 13 residues. Germline V gene data show CDR1 as SQVTM and CDR2 as ANQGSEA. The CDR3 DNA reads TGCAGCGGTGGTGGTGACGGGGGGACTGGCTACACCTTC. As protein: CSGGGDGGTGYTF.

The rearrangement links TRBV6-2 or TRBV6-3 to TRBJ1-1; perhaps TRBD1 as D (6 bases). The CDR3 totals 16 residues. V lost 2 bases to trimming and J lost 5 bases, with 18 bases between them. CDR1 is MNHEY and CDR2 is SVGEGT in the germline V gene. CDR3 bases: TGTGCCAGCAGTTACCCCGTCGGTGGACAGAGAACTGAAGCTTTCTTT. It specifies CASSYPVGGQRTEAFF.

The V call is TRBV27, the J call TRBJ1-1; the match to TRBD1 covers 7 bases. Per germline, CDR1 MNHEY and CDR2 SMNVEV (reference sequence). J was trimmed by 7 bases and V by 4 bases; bases with no gene match: 6. This CDR3 contains 13 residues. The DNA of the CDR3 is TGTGCCAGCAGTTCACAGGGGCCTCATGAAGCTTTCTTT. This codes for CASSSQGPHEAFF.

The genes are TRBV27 and TRBJ1-2, with D perhaps TRBD1 (5 bases). The V gene's germline CDR1 is MNHEY and CDR2 SMNVEV (reference sequence). The CDR3 is 14 residues long. Trimming stripped 5 bases from V and 0 bases from J, with 10 bases between. The CDR3 spells CASSSREANYGYTF. The DNA for the CDR3 is TGTGCCAGCAGTAGCAGGGAGGCTAACTATGGCTACACCTTC.

This clone has more than one count but fewer than ten. The chain couples TRBV5-1 to TRBJ2-2, with 11 bases fitting TRBD1. Trimming cost V 4 bases and J 5 bases; bases outside gene matches: 10. The CDR3 consists of 17 residues. Germline V lookup: CDR1 SGHRS, CDR2 YFSETQ. The chain's CDR3 is CASSPKLGTGGTGELFF. The CDR3, as DNA: TGCGCCAGCAGCCCAAAGCTCGGGACAGGGGGTACCGGGGAGCTGTTTTTT.

The V and J genes are TRBV2 and TRBJ2-2; no reliable D call. Germline V lookup: CDR1 SNHLY, CDR2 FYNNEI. The CDR3 contains 15 residues. Trimming left V 6 bases short and J 4 bases short, with 15 bases between. The CDR3 DNA sequence: TGTGCCAGCAGAAGATCCGCCCCAGGCACCGGGGAGCTGTTTTTT. Translation gives CASRRSAPGTGELFF.

CDR3 in amino acids: CASSLSPGLVEQFF. DNA of the CDR3: TGTGCCAGCAGTTTATCCCCGGGTCTTGTGGAGCAGTTCTTC. The chain carries TRBV28 and TRBJ2-1; D unresolved. Germline CDR1 MDHEN, CDR2 SYDVKM. Trimming left V 1 base short and J 10 bases short, with 14 bases between. CDR3 size: 14 residues.

The V and J genes are TRBV7-2 and TRBJ1-1; 7 bases are a match to TRBD1. Losses at the gene ends were 7 bases for V and 0 bases for J; bases not matched to a gene: 8. This CDR3 has 15 amino acids. In germline, CDR1 is SGHTA, CDR2 FQGNSA. CDR3 residues: CASMPGGLLNTEAFF. The DNA of the CDR3 is TGTGCCAGCATGCCAGGGGGGCTTCTGAACACTGAAGCTTTCTTT.

In this sample, this clone turned up once. This chain connects TRBV19 to TRBJ1-5; 8 bases agree with TRBD1. Germline CDR1 reads LNHDA; CDR2 reads SQIVND (reference sequence). CDR3 size: 16 residues. V lost 4 bases to trimming and J lost 7 bases; unmatched junction nucleotides: 12. The CDR3 protein is CASSTLAGQEGQPQHF. The CDR3 bases are TGTGCCAGTAGTACCCTCGCGGGACAGGAGGGGCAGCCCCAGCATTTT. Filled out from reference TRBV19 and TRBJ1-5, the complete variable domain reads DGGITQSPKYLFRKEGQNVTLSCEQNLNHDAMYWYRQDPGQGLRLIYYSQIVNDFQKGDIAEGYSVSREKKESFPLTVTSAQKNPTAFYLCASSTLAGQEGQPQHFGDGTRLSIL.

This chain joins TRBV7-2 and TRBJ2-7; tentatively, D is TRBD2 (5 bases). Trimming cost V 0 bases and J 6 bases, with 9 bases left between them. This CDR3 contains 13 residues. Germline values: CDR1 SGHTA, CDR2 FQGNSA. CDR3 residues: CASSLATIREQYF. CDR3 coding DNA: TGTGCCAGCAGCTTAGCGACTATCCGCGAGCAGTACTTC.

The chain recombines TRBV6-6 with TRBJ2-2; TRBD2 might be the D (6 bases). Trimming cost V 0 bases and J 5 bases, with 13 bases left between them. There are 16 residues in the CDR3. CDR1 MNHNY and CDR2 SVGAGI come from the germline V gene (reference sequence). CDR3 bases: TGTGCCAGCAGTTACTCGATGGGACTCAGAACCGGGGAGCTGTTTTTT. It translates to CASSYSMGLRTGELFF.

This chain uses TRBV29-1 with TRBJ2-5, with a possible D match to TRBD2 (5 bases). V was trimmed by 4 bases and J by 5 bases, leaving 5 bases between them. The length of the CDR3 is 10 residues. Germline V gene sequence: CDR1 SQVTM, CDR2 ANQGSEA. The CDR3 here is CSVGEETQYF. CDR3 DNA sequence: TGCAGCGTTGGGGAGGAGACCCAGTACTTC. The full variable domain, its missing parts supplied by reference TRBV29-1 and TRBJ2-5, is SAVISQKPSRDICQRGTSLTIQCQVDSQVTMMFWYRQQPGQSLTLIATANQGSEATYESGFVIDKFPISRPNLTFSTLTVSNMSPEDSSIYLCSVGEETQYFGPGTRLLVL.

This clone was observed a handful of times. This sequence joins TRBV27 and TRBJ1-1; D remains unclear. This CDR3 has 12 residues. V was shortened by 6 bases and J by 6 bases, with 11 bases between the two germline ends. The germline CDR1 and CDR2 sequences are MNHEY and SMNVEV (reference sequence). CDR3 in DNA: TGTGCCAGCAGACGGGTCGGCTCTGAAGCTTTCTTT. Amino acid sequence: CASRRVGSEAFF.

J is TRBJ1-6 and V is TRBV6-5; possibly TRBD1 for D (6 bases). V lost 4 bases to trimming and J lost 9 bases, with 16 bases between them. CDR1 is MNHEY, CDR2 SVGAGI, per germline. The CDR3 has 15 amino acids. The CDR3 loop is CASSSQTGIRSPLHF. For the CDR3, the DNA is TGTGCCAGCAGTTCGCAAACAGGGATTCGTTCACCCCTCCACTTT.

The J gene is TRBJ1-4, the V gene TRBV6-5; 7 bases agree with TRBD1. V gave up 2 bases and J gave up 0 bases; unmatched junction bases: 3. CDR3 length: 16 amino acids. Germline values: CDR1 MNHEY, CDR2 SVGAGI. The CDR3 sequence: CASSYGTVATNEKLFF. For the CDR3, the DNA is TGTGCCAGCAGTTACGGGACAGTAGCAACTAATGAAAAACTGTTTTTT.

The chain has TRBV19 and TRBJ1-4; D not resolved. Looked up from germline, CDR1 is LNHDA and CDR2 is SQIVND (reference sequence). The CDR3 contains 16 residues. V was clipped by 3 bases and J by 4 bases, with 15 bases between them. For the CDR3, the DNA is TGTGCCAGTAGTATCGCCGGGCGGGTTAGTAATGAAAAACTGTTTTTT. Translated: CASSIAGRVSNEKLFF. The entire variable domain, with the rest obtained from reference TRBV19 and TRBJ1-4, is as follows: DGGITQSPKYLFRKEGQNVTLSCEQNLNHDAMYWYRQDPGQGLRLIYYSQIVNDFQKGDIAEGYSVSREKKESFPLTVTSAQKNPTAFYLCASSIAGRVSNEKLFFGSGTQLSVL.